The present TCR beta chain was sequenced within a study of shared clonotypes between healthy human individuals. V shed 1 base, J shed 1 base, and the junction held 7 bases outside the gene matches. The germline V gene encodes CDR1 MNHNS and CDR2 SASEGT. This CDR3 is 20 amino acids long. Method: immunoSEQ multiplex PCR; TCRdb's copy keeps in-frame clones and lacks some. The sample has approximately 530,000 clones, 90% to 96% seen once. The sequencing sample was made of naive CD4+ T cells sorted from blood. Noted subset: CD45RA+ positively selected. This chain links TRBV6-1 with TRBJ2-2; 15 bases fit TRBD2. The TCR sequence derives from a woman aged 25 to 39 in good health. CDR3 nucleotides: TGTGCCAGCAGTGAAGGGACTAGCGGGAGGGTTTACGGGAACACCGGGGAGCTGTTTTTT. Its translation: CASSEGTSGRVYGNTGELFF.